This TCR beta chain is from a study of beta chain features in type 1 diabetes. Across the whole study: Examined across all samples were approximately 99 million sorted cells.

The entirety of the isolated RNA underwent reverse transcription, so expressed TCRB transcripts were sequenced. The data were produced by immunoSEQ multiplex PCR, yet TCRdb's version contains in-frame clones alone and is incomplete. The table lists roughly 290,000 clones, 7.5% to 9.5% of them singletons. This CDR3 is 14 amino acids long. The germline gives CDR1 SGDLS, CDR2 YYNGEE. After removal of 4 bases from V and 6 bases from J, the junction contained 7 bases not matched to a gene. The sequenced sample was central memory CD4+ T cells from blood. The chain combines TRBV9 with TRBJ2-7; TRBD1 agrees at 10 bases. The TCR was taken from a woman between 18 and 29 years old in good health. The CDR3 spells CASSFRTGGGEQYF. As DNA, the CDR3 is TGTGCCAGCAGCTTCAGGACAGGGGGAGGCGAGCAGTACTTC.